A single TCR beta chain is shown here with its context. These data are taken from a study of technical replicates of blood from a handful of donors. Sequenced by immunoSEQ multiplex PCR; TCRdb stores in-frame clones only, minus some. Among approximately 69,000 clones listed, roughly 96% were seen once. The clonotype was recovered from a human donor in good health. Sequencing used T cells isolated from PBMCs.

The CDR3 here is CASSLGQVQETQYF. CDR3 sequence (DNA): TGTGCCAGCAGCCTCGGACAGGTTCAAGAGACCCAGTACTTC. V and J are TRBV5-4 and TRBJ2-5, with 7 bases that match TRBD1. CDR3 length: 14 residues. After removal of 4 bases from V and 2 bases from J, the junction contained 5 bases not matched to a gene. Germline V gives CDR1 SGHNT, CDR2 YYREEE (reference sequence).